Listed below are T cell receptor beta chains from one sample, sequenced in a study of cytomegalovirus exposure and HLA in healthy donors. Profiled with immunoSEQ multiplex PCR; TCRdb holds only in-frame clones, not every one. Of under 200,000 clones listed, less than 80% were seen once; the top ten hold less than 3%. The sequencing sample was made of PBMCs. These receptors came from a man between 40 and 49 years old in good health and CMV-seronegative. CDR3s include the opening cysteine and the closing phenylalanine or tryptophan. The D gene is left open where the match is weak. Clone size is not always given. Where it is, it says once, few, many or a class for expanded clones.

TRBD1	.	TRBV4-2	TRBJ2-7	CASSQDGTGREQYF	TGTGCCAGCAGCCAAGACGGGACAGGAAGGGAGCAGTACTTC
TRBD2	few	TRBV6-5	TRBJ2-3	CASSYSGGTDTQYF	TGTGCCAGCAGTTACTCGGGAGGGACAGATACGCAGTATTTT
.	.	TRBV30	TRBJ2-7	CAWSIDGAYEQYF	TGTGCCTGGAGTATAGACGGAGCCTACGAGCAGTACTTC
.	.	TRBV9	TRBJ2-5	CASSAQGAEETQYF	TGTGCCAGCAGCGCACAGGGAGCTGAAGAGACCCAGTACTTC
.	.	TRBV14	TRBJ2-3	CASSYFAQYF	TGTGCCAGCAGCTACTTCGCACAGTATTTT
.	few	TRBV6-5	TRBJ2-6	CASRESSGANVLTF	TGTGCCAGCAGGGAGTCTTCTGGGGCCAACGTCCTGACTTTC
TRBD1	.	TRBV10-3	TRBJ2-7	CAIRGQGPYEQYF	TGTGCCATCAGAGGACAGGGCCCCTACGAGCAGTACTTC
TRBD1	few	TRBV30	TRBJ1-4	CAWDRGYNEKLFF	TGTGCCTGGGACAGGGGATATAATGAAAAACTGTTTTTT
TRBD1	.	TRBV5-4	TRBJ2-7	CASSPGGTGGVEQYF	TGTGCCAGCAGCCCCGGGGGGACAGGGGGCGTCGAGCAGTACTTC
TRBD1	few	TRBV5-4	TRBJ1-6	CASSRQGNRGNSPLHF	TGTGCCAGCAGCAGACAGGGGAATCGAGGGAATTCACCCCTCCACTTT
TRBD2	many	TRBV6-1	TRBJ2-1	CASSEPSGAYNEQFF	TGTGCCAGCAGTGAACCTAGCGGAGCGTACAATGAGCAGTTCTTC
.	.	TRBV7-8	TRBJ2-3	CASSLVPSLGADTQYF	TGTGCCAGCAGCTTAGTTCCGTCCTTAGGGGCAGATACGCAGTATTTT
.	.	TRBV6-5	TRBJ2-1	CASQEYNEQFF	TGTGCCAGCCAGGAATACAATGAGCAGTTCTTC
TRBD1	.	TRBV5-4	TRBJ2-2	CALQQGAAGWNTGELFF	TGTGCACTCCAGCAGGGGGCGGCAGGGTGGAACACCGGGGAGCTGTTTTTT
.	few	TRBV14	TRBJ2-3	CASSQERDTQYF	TGTGCCAGCAGCCAAGAACGGGATACGCAGTATTTT
.	.	TRBV27	TRBJ1-2	CASRGLVGSTGYTF	TGTGCCAGCAGGGGACTAGTCGGATCTACGGGCTACACCTTC
TRBD1	.	TRBV12-5	TRBJ2-3	CASGLVVGQGMDTQYF	TGTGCTAGTGGTTTGGTGGTGGGACAGGGGATGGATACGCAGTATTTT
TRBD2	.	TRBV2	TRBJ2-1	CASRAGTSGTPGSYNEQFF	TGTGCCAGCAGGGCCGGGACTAGCGGGACCCCGGGGTCCTACAATGAGCAGTTCTTC
.	few	TRBV30	TRBJ1-1	CAWSPGQMNTEAFF	TGTGCCTGGAGTCCCGGACAGATGAACACTGAAGCTTTCTTT
TRBD2	.	TRBV14	TRBJ2-3	CASSQELQGGDTQYF	TGTGCCAGCAGCCAAGAGCTCCAGGGAGGGGATACGCAGTATTTT
TRBD1	.	TRBV7-2	TRBJ1-1	CASSLRTGNEAFF	TGTGCCAGCAGCTTAAGGACAGGGAATGAAGCTTTCTTT
.	.	TRBV15	TRBJ2-5	CATSRDMGRETQYF	TGTGCCACCAGCAGAGATATGGGCCGGGAGACCCAGTACTTC
.	.	TRBV19	TRBJ2-3	CASEGRDPGTDTQYF	TGTGCCAGCGAGGGCCGGGATCCGGGGACAGATACGCAGTATTTT
.	.	TRBV5-1	TRBJ2-7	CASSQSPGGLSYEQYF	TGCGCCAGCAGTCAGAGTCCGGGGGGCCTCTCCTACGAGCAGTACTTC
.	.	TRBV11-3	TRBJ2-5	CASSQNGETQYF	TGTGCCAGCAGCCAGAACGGGGAGACCCAGTACTTC
TRBD2	.	TRBV6-1	TRBJ2-7	CASSFFGGSYEQYF	TGTGCCAGCAGTTTTTTCGGGGGGTCCTACGAGCAGTACTTC
.	.	TRBV19	TRBJ2-7	CASSMGTFYEQYF	TGTGCCAGTAGTATGGGGACATTTTACGAGCAGTACTTC
.	.	TRBV25-1	TRBJ1-4	CASSLWGSNEKLFF	TGTGCCAGCAGTTTATGGGGCAGTAATGAAAAACTGTTTTTT
.	.	TRBV7-8	TRBJ1-1	CASSLVTGFGRRTEAFF	TGTGCCAGCAGCTTAGTTACCGGGTTTGGCAGAAGGACTGAAGCTTTCTTT
.	once	TRBV19	TRBJ2-3	CASSTVTDTQYF	TGTGCCAGTAGTACGGTGACAGATACGCAGTATTTT
TRBD2	.	TRBV27	TRBJ2-1	CASSSDFNLAGAPHNEQFF	TGTGCCAGCAGTTCCGACTTCAATCTAGCGGGAGCCCCCCACAATGAGCAGTTCTTC
.	.	TRBV18	TRBJ2-4	CASSPPEGRTKNIQYF	TGTGCCAGCTCACCACCGGAGGGCAGGACCAAAAACATTCAGTACTTC
TRBD1	.	TRBV9	TRBJ2-1	CASRKEGGLYEQFF	TGTGCCAGCAGGAAGGAAGGGGGCCTATATGAGCAGTTCTTC
.	few	TRBV7-9	TRBJ2-7	CASTLRGTGTYEQYF	TGTGCCAGCACCCTAAGGGGTACAGGAACCTACGAGCAGTACTTC
TRBD1	.	TRBV2	TRBJ2-7	CASSPRDRVATEQYF	TGTGCCAGCAGTCCCCGGGACAGGGTAGCGACCGAGCAGTACTTC
TRBD1	.	TRBV5-1	TRBJ1-2	CASGSQGGNYGYTF	TGCGCCAGCGGATCACAGGGGGGCAACTATGGCTACACCTTC
.	.	TRBV5-1	TRBJ1-2	CASSPGQSYGYTF	TGCGCCAGCAGCCCTGGACAGAGCTATGGCTACACCTTC
TRBD1	.	TRBV25-1	TRBJ1-3	CASSKTGDGNTIYF	TGTGCCAGCAGTAAAACAGGGGATGGAAACACCATATATTTT
.	.	TRBV30	TRBJ1-1	CAWGPKGGGRSTEAFF	TGTGCCTGGGGCCCTAAGGGCGGGGGTAGGAGCACTGAAGCTTTCTTT